One sample yielded the 10 T cell receptor beta chains listed below, sequenced in a study of cytomegalovirus exposure and HLA in healthy donors. 60 Vbeta and 13 Jbeta primers were used in PCR. This table comes from immunoSEQ multiplex PCR, and its TCRdb copy is limited to in-frame clones, with some not included. The repertoire holds fewer than 300,000 clones, with about nine tenths as singletons. Sequenced input: PBMCs. These receptors came from a man in his forties or fifties in good health and CMV-seropositive.

This chain connects TRBV2 to TRBJ2-5; 8 bases agree with TRBD2. Judging by the DNA end, TRBJ2-7 fits better; the J call may be wrong. Per the germline V gene, CDR1 is SNHLY and CDR2 is FYNNEI. This CDR3 is built from 15 residues. The CDR3 sequence: CASRKVREGSHEQYF. The CDR3 bases are TGTGCCAGCAGGAAGGTACGGGAGGGTTCCCACGAGCAGTACTTC.

The gene calls are TRBV6-6 and TRBJ2-1; the match to TRBD1 covers 9 bases. V dropped 6 bases and J dropped 2; count of bases not matched to a gene: 2. Germline CDR1 reads MNHNY; CDR2 reads SVGAGI (reference sequence). The CDR3 is made up of 14 amino acids. The CDR3 sequence: CASRDRGPYNEQFF. CDR3 coding DNA: TGTGCCAGCAGGGACAGGGGACCCTACAATGAGCAGTTCTTC.

A single count supports this clone. The chain combines TRBV27 with TRBJ2-3; 7 nucleotides line up with TRBD2. Looked up from germline, CDR1 is MNHEY and CDR2 is SMNVEV (reference sequence). The J segment lost 2 bases and the V segment lost 5 bases, leaving 10 bases of the junction unmatched. The CDR3 has 16 residues. As DNA, the CDR3 is TGTGCCAGCAGTGATAGGGCTAGCGGACTCACAGATACGCAGTATTTT. Translating it yields CASSDRASGLTDTQYF.

V and J are TRBV18 and TRBJ1-1, with 8 bases identical to TRBD1. This CDR3 has 16 residues. Germline CDR1 is KGHSH and CDR2 is LQKENI. V gave up 2 bases and J gave up 0 bases; unmatched junction bases: 5. As DNA, the CDR3 is TGTGCCAGCTCACCAGATCAGGGGGCGGTGAACACTGAAGCTTTCTTT. Amino acids: CASSPDQGAVNTEAFF.

This clone has just a few counts. The chain employs TRBV5-1 and TRBJ2-3; tentatively, D is TRBD2 (5 bases). Germline assignment: CDR1 SGHRS and CDR2 YFSETQ. The CDR3 runs 15 residues. The V and J ends lost 2 bases and 1 base respectively, with 11 bases between them. CDR3 loop: CASSFGGPGTDTQYF. The CDR3 nucleotides read TGCGCCAGCAGCTTTGGAGGCCCTGGCACAGATACGCAGTATTTT.

With respect to this clone: Other DNA sequences in this sample translate to the same CDR3. The chain couples TRBV29-1 to TRBJ1-1; TRBD1 might be the D (5 bases). Germline CDR1 SQVTM, CDR2 ANQGSEA. CDR3 length: 12 amino acids. Deletions cut 4 bases from V and 4 bases from J, with 10 bases between. The CDR3 region is CSVGGTGTEAFF. CDR3 DNA: TGCAGCGTTGGCGGGACTGGCACTGAAGCTTTCTTT.

As regards this clone: The junction departs from the called germline gene at one end, perhaps through a read error. J is TRBJ2-3 and V is TRBV7-9; 11 nucleotides line up with TRBD2. Germline V gene sequence: CDR1 SEHNR, CDR2 FQNEAQ (reference sequence). The CDR3 has 17 amino acids. The CDR3 reads CSSSLEGLAEYTDTQYF. The DNA for the CDR3 is TGTTCCAGCAGCTTAGAGGGACTAGCGGAGTACACAGATACGCAGTATTTT. The full variable domain, with the rest looked up from reference TRBV7-9 and TRBJ2-3, is DTGVSQNPRHKITKRGQNVTFRCDPISEHNRLYWYRQTLGQGPEFLTYFQNEAQLEKSRLLSDRFSAERPKGSFSTLEIQRTEQGDSAMYLCSSSLEGLAEYTDTQYFGPGTRLTVL.

The V gene is TRBV7-9, the J gene TRBJ1-2, with TRBD1 matching over 8 bases. With V trimmed by 5 bases and J by 4 bases, 15 bases remained unmatched. This CDR3 comprises 17 residues. The V gene's germline CDR1 is SEHNR and CDR2 FQNEAQ (reference sequence). CDR3 residues: CASSPSGTGQSGYGYTF. The CDR3 DNA follows: TGTGCCAGCAGCCCTTCCGGGACAGGCCAATCCGGCTATGGCTACACCTTC.

The chain links TRBV28 to TRBJ2-3, with TRBD1 matching over 9 bases. J was trimmed by 2 bases and V by 6 bases; bases with no gene match: 12. The CDR3 sequence is 17 residues long. CDR1 MDHEN and CDR2 SYDVKM come from the germline V gene. The CDR3 nucleotides read TGTGCCAGCAGCTTAACCGGGACAGGGATCCCCACAGATACGCAGTATTTT. Protein sequence: CASSLTGTGIPTDTQYF.

The chain employs TRBV27 and TRBJ2-5, with 14 bases matching TRBD2. Germline V CDR1 and CDR2: MNHEY, SMNVEV (reference sequence). The CDR3 extends over 17 amino acids. J lost 6 bases, V lost 3 bases, and 9 bases had no gene match. The CDR3 region has the DNA TGTGCCAGCAGTTTCACCGGGACTAGCGGGAGCGGGAAGACCCAGTACTTC. Its translation is CASSFTGTSGSGKTQYF.